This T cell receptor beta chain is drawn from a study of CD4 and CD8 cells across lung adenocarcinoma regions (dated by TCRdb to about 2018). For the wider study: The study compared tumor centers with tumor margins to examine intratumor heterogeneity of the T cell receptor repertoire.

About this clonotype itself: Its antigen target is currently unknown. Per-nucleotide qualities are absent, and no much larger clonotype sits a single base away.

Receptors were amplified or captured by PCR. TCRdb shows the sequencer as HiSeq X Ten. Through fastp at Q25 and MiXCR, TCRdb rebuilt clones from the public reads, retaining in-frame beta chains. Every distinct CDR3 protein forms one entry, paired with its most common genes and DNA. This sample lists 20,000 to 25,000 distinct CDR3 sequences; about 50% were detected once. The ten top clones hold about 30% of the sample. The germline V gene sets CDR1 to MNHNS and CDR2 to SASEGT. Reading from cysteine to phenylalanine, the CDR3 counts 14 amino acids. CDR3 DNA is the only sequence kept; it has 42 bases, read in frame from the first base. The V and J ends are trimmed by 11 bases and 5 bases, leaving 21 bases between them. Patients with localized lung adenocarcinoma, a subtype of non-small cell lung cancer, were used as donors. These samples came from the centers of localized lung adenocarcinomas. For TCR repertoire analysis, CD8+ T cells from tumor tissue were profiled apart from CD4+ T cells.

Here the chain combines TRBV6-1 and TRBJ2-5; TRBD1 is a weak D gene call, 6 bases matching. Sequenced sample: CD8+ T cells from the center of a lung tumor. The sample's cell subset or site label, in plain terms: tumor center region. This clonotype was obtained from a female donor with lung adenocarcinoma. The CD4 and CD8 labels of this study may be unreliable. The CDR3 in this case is CAHRHGQGWETQYF. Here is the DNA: TGTGCCCACCGTCATGGGCAGGGGTGGGAGACCCAGTACTTC.